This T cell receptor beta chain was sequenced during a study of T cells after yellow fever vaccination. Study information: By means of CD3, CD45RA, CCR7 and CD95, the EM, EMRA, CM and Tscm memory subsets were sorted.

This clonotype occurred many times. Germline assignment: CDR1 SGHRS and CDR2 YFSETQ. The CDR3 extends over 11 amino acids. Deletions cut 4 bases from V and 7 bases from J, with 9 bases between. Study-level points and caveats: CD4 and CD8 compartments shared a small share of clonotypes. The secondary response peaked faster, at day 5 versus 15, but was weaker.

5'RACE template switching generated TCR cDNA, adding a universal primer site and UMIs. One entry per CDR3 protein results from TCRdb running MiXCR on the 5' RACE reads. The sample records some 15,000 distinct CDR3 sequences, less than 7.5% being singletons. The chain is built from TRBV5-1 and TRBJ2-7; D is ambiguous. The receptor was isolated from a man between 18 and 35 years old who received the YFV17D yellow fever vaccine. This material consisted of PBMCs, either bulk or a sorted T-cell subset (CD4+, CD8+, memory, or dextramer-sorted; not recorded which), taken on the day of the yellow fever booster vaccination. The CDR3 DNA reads TGCGCCAGCAGCCTGAGCGATGAGCAGTACTTC. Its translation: CASSLSDEQYF.